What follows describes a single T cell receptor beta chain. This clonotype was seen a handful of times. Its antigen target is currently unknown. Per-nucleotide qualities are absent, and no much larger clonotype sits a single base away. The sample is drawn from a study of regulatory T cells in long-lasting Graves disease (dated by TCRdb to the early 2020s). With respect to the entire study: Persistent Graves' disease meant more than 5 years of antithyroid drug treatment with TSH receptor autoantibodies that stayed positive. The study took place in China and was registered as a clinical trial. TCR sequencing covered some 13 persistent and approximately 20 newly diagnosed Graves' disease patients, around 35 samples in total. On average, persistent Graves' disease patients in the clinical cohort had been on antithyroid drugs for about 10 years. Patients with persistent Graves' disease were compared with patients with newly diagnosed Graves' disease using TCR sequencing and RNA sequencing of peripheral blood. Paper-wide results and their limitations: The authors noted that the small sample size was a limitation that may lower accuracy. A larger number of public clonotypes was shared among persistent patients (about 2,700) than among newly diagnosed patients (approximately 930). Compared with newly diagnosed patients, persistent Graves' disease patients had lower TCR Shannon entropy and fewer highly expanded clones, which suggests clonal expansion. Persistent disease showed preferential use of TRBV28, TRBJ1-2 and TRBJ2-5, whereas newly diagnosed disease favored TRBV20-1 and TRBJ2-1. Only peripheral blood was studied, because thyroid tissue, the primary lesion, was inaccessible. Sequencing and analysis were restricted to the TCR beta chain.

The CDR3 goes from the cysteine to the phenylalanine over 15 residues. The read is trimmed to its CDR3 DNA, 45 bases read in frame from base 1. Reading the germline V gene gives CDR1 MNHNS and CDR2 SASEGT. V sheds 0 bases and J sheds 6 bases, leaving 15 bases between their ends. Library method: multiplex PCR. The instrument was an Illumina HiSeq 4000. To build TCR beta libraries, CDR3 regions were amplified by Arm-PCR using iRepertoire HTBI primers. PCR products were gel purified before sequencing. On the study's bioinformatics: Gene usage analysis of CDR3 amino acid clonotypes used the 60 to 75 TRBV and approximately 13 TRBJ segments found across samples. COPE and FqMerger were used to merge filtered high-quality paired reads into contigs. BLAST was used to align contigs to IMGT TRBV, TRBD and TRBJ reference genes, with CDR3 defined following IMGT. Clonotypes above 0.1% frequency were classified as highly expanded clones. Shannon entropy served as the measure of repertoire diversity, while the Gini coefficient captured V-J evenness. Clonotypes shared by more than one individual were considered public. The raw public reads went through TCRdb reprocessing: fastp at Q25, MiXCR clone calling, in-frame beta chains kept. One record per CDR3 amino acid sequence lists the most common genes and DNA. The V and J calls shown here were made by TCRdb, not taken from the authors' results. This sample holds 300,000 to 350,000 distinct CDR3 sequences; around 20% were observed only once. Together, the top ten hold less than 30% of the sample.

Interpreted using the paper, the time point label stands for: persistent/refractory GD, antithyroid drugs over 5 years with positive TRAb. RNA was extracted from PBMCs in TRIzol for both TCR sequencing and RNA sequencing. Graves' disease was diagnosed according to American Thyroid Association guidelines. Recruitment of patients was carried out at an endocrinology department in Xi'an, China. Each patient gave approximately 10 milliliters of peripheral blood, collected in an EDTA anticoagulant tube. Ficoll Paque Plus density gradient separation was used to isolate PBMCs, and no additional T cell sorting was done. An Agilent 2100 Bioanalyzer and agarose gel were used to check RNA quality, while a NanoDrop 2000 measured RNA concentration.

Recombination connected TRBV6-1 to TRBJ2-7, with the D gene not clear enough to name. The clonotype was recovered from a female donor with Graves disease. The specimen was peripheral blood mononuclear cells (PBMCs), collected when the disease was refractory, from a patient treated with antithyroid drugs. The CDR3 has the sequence CASSEATRGGGEQYF. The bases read TGTGCCAGCAGTGAAGCTACCCGCGGCGGTGGCGAGCAGTACTTC.